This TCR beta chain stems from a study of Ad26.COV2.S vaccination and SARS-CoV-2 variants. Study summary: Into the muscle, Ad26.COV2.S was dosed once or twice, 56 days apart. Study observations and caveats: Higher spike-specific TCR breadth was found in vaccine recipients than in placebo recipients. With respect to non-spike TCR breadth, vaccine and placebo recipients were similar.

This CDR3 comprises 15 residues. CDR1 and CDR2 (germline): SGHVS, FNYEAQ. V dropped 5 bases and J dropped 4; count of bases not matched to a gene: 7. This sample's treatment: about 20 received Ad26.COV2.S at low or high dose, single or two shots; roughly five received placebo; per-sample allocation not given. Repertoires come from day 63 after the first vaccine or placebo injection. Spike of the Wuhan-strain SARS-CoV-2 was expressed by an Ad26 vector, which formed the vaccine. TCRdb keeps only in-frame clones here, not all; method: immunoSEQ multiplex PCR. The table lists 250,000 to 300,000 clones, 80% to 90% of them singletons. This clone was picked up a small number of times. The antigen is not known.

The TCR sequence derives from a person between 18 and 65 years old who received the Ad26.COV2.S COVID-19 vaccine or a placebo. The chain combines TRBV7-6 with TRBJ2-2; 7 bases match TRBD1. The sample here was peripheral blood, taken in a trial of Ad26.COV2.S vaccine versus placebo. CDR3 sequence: CASSRGGSGTGELFF. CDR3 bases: TGTGCCAGCAGCCGAGGGGGCAGTGGCACCGGGGAGCTGTTTTTT.